This T cell receptor (beta chain) was found in a study of blood T cell repertoires in COVID-19. Study-level information: The samples span acute and convalescent COVID-19 from the United States, Italy and Spain. T cells, B-cell-depleted T cells, or PBMCs provided the cDNA or gDNA that served as material.

Germline loops: CDR1 LNHDA, CDR2 SQIVND (reference sequence). CDR3 length: 15 residues. The ends were cut back, 3 bases at V and 2 bases at J, with 12 bases in the middle. Per the original methods: Reference gene primer amplification yielded estimated nucleated cell counts. Method: immunoSEQ multiplex PCR; TCRdb's copy keeps in-frame clones and lacks some. The D gene and trimming were derived from the DNA, and the V and J assignments and clone size from that table. This sample has some 250,000 clones, with 75% to 90% found just once. The clonotype was recovered from a man aged 35 to 55 with acute or convalescent COVID-19. V usage is TRBV19 and J usage is TRBJ2-3, with D maybe TRBD2 (6 bases). The source material was peripheral blood. DNA of the CDR3: TGTGCCAGTAGTATGCTAGCGCAATTCACAGATACGCAGTATTTT. Encoded protein: CASSMLAQFTDTQYF.